This T cell receptor beta chain is drawn from a study of blood T cell repertoires in COVID-19. Method: immunoSEQ multiplex PCR; TCRdb's copy keeps in-frame clones and lacks some. The sample lists approximately 110,000 clones, over 80% seen once, with about 4.5% in the top ten. Trimming cost V 5 bases and J 4 bases; bases outside gene matches: 5. This CDR3 has 13 amino acids. CDR1 is SGHRS and CDR2 is YFSETQ in the germline V gene. The source of this sequence is a woman in her 50s with acute or convalescent COVID-19. The rearrangement links TRBV5-1 to TRBJ2-5, with TRBD1 identical over 7 bases. Sequenced input: peripheral blood. CDR3 protein: CASSSEGAETQYF. The CDR3 coding sequence is TGCGCCAGCAGTTCCGAGGGGGCAGAGACCCAGTACTTC.